This T cell receptor beta chain came from a study of cytomegalovirus exposure and HLA in healthy donors. General study points: In vitro work confirmed that a few CMV-associated chains recognize CMV antigens. According to a subsequent analysis, TCR clusters from the first cohort were inclined to appear together in the roughly 120 validation repertoires.

Here immunoSEQ multiplex PCR was the method, and the copy in TCRdb shows in-frame clones only, minus some. The sample lists some 76,000 clones, 94% occurring once. A word on this clone: Its cognate antigen is unknown.

The CDR3 is 12 amino acids. V was pared by 3 bases and J by 7 bases, with 9 bases between. Germline CDR1 is SGHVS and CDR2 is FQNEAQ. The TCR was taken from a woman younger than 35 in good health and CMV-seronegative. The rearrangement joins TRBV7-8 to TRBJ1-2; D unclear. Specimen: PBMCs. The CDR3, as DNA: TGTGCCAGCAGCTTGGTACGGGTTGGCTACACCTTC. This translates into CASSLVRVGYTF.